This is a list of T cell receptor beta chains from one sample in a study of metastatic and nonmetastatic thyroid tumors. TCRdb re-analyzed the PCR reads using MiXCR. The sample lists approximately 32,000 clones; about 33% were seen once. The sequenced sample was tumor tissue. The receptors derive from a female donor with papillary thyroid cancer or a benign thyroid nodule (not recorded which). Some clones in this sample may be carry-over from other donors' samples. Each CDR3 is given with its conserved first and last residue. The D gene is left open where the match is weak. Clone size is not always given. Where it is, it says once, few, many or a class for expanded clones.

d_gene	v_gene	abundance	j_gene	CDR3aa	CDR3nt
TRBD1	TRBV12-3/TRBV12-4	few	TRBJ2-3	CASSSSGTGIDTQYF	TGTGCCAGCAGTTCGTCCGGGACAGGGATAGATACGCAGTATTTT
TRBD1	TRBV5-5	-	TRBJ1-2	CASRRTTGEYGYTF	TGTGCCAGCAGGAGGACGACAGGGGAATATGGCTACACCTTC
-	TRBV6-1	many	TRBJ2-7	CASSSRAFSYEQYF	TGTGCCAGCAGTTCCCGGGCCTTCTCCTACGAGCAGTACTTC
-	TRBV6-2/TRBV6-3	-	TRBJ1-5	CASSYRGLNQPQHF	TGTGCCAGCAGTTACCGGGGCCTTAATCAGCCCCAGCATTTT
-	TRBV6-2/TRBV6-3	few	TRBJ2-7	CASSYLLGTMSSYEQYF	TGTGCCAGCAGTTACCTTCTCGGGACCATGAGCTCCTACGAGCAGTACTTC
TRBD2	TRBV2	-	TRBJ2-1	CASSPLGLAGVNEQFF	TGTGCCAGCAGTCCATTAGGACTAGCGGGAGTAAATGAGCAGTTCTTC
-	TRBV20-1	-	TRBJ1-1	CSASVMGKKGAEAFF	TGCAGTGCTAGTGTAATGGGAAAAAAAGGCGCTGAAGCTTTCTTT
TRBD1	TRBV6-2/TRBV6-3	-	TRBJ2-7	CASSYRDSSYEQYF	TGTGCCAGCAGTTACCGGGACAGCTCCTACGAGCAGTACTTC
TRBD2	TRBV5-1	-	TRBJ2-1	CASSPGLAGFSYNEQFF	TGCGCCAGCTCACCTGGGCTAGCGGGTTTCTCCTACAATGAGCAGTTCTTC
-	TRBV19	few	TRBJ1-5	CASSSGYQPQHF	TGTGCCAGTAGTTCGGGGTATCAGCCCCAGCATTTT
TRBD2	TRBV12-3/TRBV12-4	-	TRBJ2-3	CAGRAGETDTQYF	TGTGCTGGTAGAGCGGGAGAAACAGATACGCAGTATTTT
-	TRBV12-3/TRBV12-4	few	TRBJ2-1	CASSLTYEQFF	TGTGCCAGCAGTTTGACGTATGAGCAGTTCTTC
-	TRBV19	few	TRBJ1-2	CASSTGPSTSYGYTF	TGTGCCAGTAGTACCGGGCCCAGTACCTCTTATGGCTACACCTTC
TRBD1	TRBV6-2/TRBV6-3	-	TRBJ1-5	CASSYRQGVNQPQHF	TGTGCCAGCAGTTACAGGCAGGGGGTAAATCAGCCCCAGCATTTT
TRBD1	TRBV6-1	-	TRBJ2-1	CASSPLTGGSYNEQFF	TGTGCCAGCAGTCCTCTAACAGGGGGTTCCTACAATGAGCAGTTCTTC
-	TRBV30	-	TRBJ1-1	CAWSSDGGTEAFF	TGTGCCTGGAGTTCGGACGGGGGCACTGAAGCTTTCTTT
TRBD1	TRBV28	-	TRBJ1-1	CASSMRQGPTEAFF	TGTGCCAGCAGTATGAGACAGGGACCAACTGAAGCTTTCTTT
TRBD1	TRBV24-1	-	TRBJ1-2	CATSDPQGGYGYTF	TGTGCCACCAGTGACCCCCAGGGGGGATATGGCTACACCTTC
-	TRBV12-3/TRBV12-4	few	TRBJ2-7	CASSSGPCPYEQYF	TGTGCCAGCAGTTCTGGACCGTGCCCCTACGAGCAGTACTTC
-	TRBV6-1	few	TRBJ2-7	CASSGGQGTLYEQYF	TGTGCCAGCAGTGGAGGGCAGGGGACCCTATACGAGCAGTACTTC
TRBD1	TRBV12-3/TRBV12-4	few	TRBJ2-2	CASRGRQGAGELFF	TGTGCCAGCAGGGGGAGACAGGGGGCCGGGGAGCTGTTTTTT
TRBD2	TRBV5-1	-	TRBJ2-7	CASSVGGTIYEQYF	TGCGCCAGCAGCGTAGGTGGGACTATTTACGAGCAGTACTTC
-	TRBV28	-	TRBJ2-3	CASGEDTQYF	TGTGCCAGCGGAGAAGATACGCAGTATTTT
-	TRBV20-1	-	TRBJ1-2	CSARPDVYGYTF	TGCAGTGCTAGACCGGACGTCTATGGCTACACCTTC
-	TRBV5-1	few	TRBJ2-3	CASSYREMSTDTQYF	TGCGCCAGCAGCTACAGGGAGATGAGCACAGATACGCAGTATTTT
-	TRBV6-2/TRBV6-3	-	TRBJ2-7	CASRADGEASGEQYF	TGTGCCAGCAGAGCGGACGGGGAGGCCTCCGGCGAGCAGTACTTC
-	TRBV7-2	few	TRBJ1-1	CASSSLQGGEAFF	TGTGCCAGCAGCTCGTTACAGGGTGGTGAAGCTTTCTTT
-	TRBV7-9	many	TRBJ2-7	CASSHRDRNYEQYF	TGTGCCAGCAGCCACCGGGACCGAAACTACGAGCAGTACTTC
-	TRBV6-6	few	TRBJ2-7	CASSYSSASFQYEQYF	TGTGCCAGCAGTTACTCATCCGCGAGTTTTCAATACGAGCAGTACTTC
-	TRBV12-3/TRBV12-4	few	TRBJ2-2	CASRPGVQGRTGELFF	TGTGCCAGCAGACCGGGAGTACAGGGCCGAACCGGGGAGCTGTTTTTT